These 10 T cell receptor beta chains were all obtained from the same sample, sequenced in a study of identical twins. TCRdb ran MiXCR on the 5' RACE reads and lists one entry per CDR3 protein. Of roughly 480,000 distinct CDR3 sequences in the sample, approximately 24% were seen once. These data also formed part of another study, on T cells expressing NK-cell markers.

The specimen was CD4+ T cells sorted from blood. These receptors all stem from a woman aged 18-35 years in good health.

This CDR3 reads CASSLGSGKGGETQYF. The CDR3 bases are TGCGCCAGCAGCTTGGGAAGCGGGAAAGGTGGAGAGACCCAGTACTTC. V and J are TRBV5-1 and TRBJ2-5; TRBD2 matches 7 bases. This CDR3 spans 16 amino acids. Trimming at V came to 0 bases and at J to 4 bases, leaving 9 bases not matched to a gene. CDR1 and CDR2 from the germline V gene are SGHRS and YFSETQ.

The chain employs TRBV28 and TRBJ2-3; perhaps TRBD1 as D (6 bases). CDR3 size: 13 residues. Trimming stripped 6 bases from V and 3 bases from J, with 10 bases between. The germline V gene has CDR1 MDHEN and CDR2 SYDVKM. CDR3 in amino acids: CASRPQGTDTQYF. The CDR3 DNA sequence: TGTGCCAGCAGACCACAGGGTACAGATACGCAGTATTTT.

This clonotype was detected only a few times. This chain links TRBV29-1 with TRBJ1-2; 11 bases match TRBD1. The J segment lost 4 bases and the V segment lost 4 bases, leaving 5 bases of the junction unmatched. Germline lookup yields CDR1 SQVTM and CDR2 ANQGSEA. The CDR3 length is 14 residues. The CDR3 coding sequence is TGCAGCGTTGGGGGACAGGGGGAAGTCTATGGCTACACCTTC. This translates into CSVGGQGEVYGYTF. The variable domain in full, completed from reference TRBV29-1 and TRBJ1-2, reads SAVISQKPSRDICQRGTSLTIQCQVDSQVTMMFWYRQQPGQSLTLIATANQGSEATYESGFVIDKFPISRPNLTFSTLTVSNMSPEDSSIYLCSVGGQGEVYGYTFGSGTRLTVV.

This rearrangement joins TRBV4-2 to TRBJ2-2; 16 nucleotides match TRBD2. With 4 bases clipped from V and 5 bases from J, the junction kept 7 bases outside the gene matches. Germline loops: CDR1 LGHNA, CDR2 YNFKEQ. CDR3 length: 18 residues. In DNA form, the CDR3 reads TGTGCCAGCAGCCCCGGGACTAGCGGGAGGGCCATTACCGGGGAGCTGTTTTTT. This sequence encodes CASSPGTSGRAITGELFF.

This clonotype was found a few times. The rearrangement links TRBV20-1 to TRBJ1-1; 8 bases are shared with TRBD1. The CDR3 has 15 residues. CDR1 is DFQATT and CDR2 is SNEGSKA in the germline V gene (reference sequence). V lost 2 bases, J lost 1 base, and 6 bases stayed unmatched. CDR3 protein: CSARRPGGRNTEAFF. The CDR3 nucleotides read TGCAGTGCTAGAAGGCCAGGGGGCAGGAACACTGAAGCTTTCTTT.

This clonotype showed up many times. The chain has TRBV20-1 and TRBJ2-1; 7 bases are a match to TRBD2. Germline V gives CDR1 DFQATT, CDR2 SNEGSKA (reference sequence). The CDR3 spans 14 residues. Trimming cost V 5 bases and J 4 bases; bases outside gene matches: 8. For the CDR3, the DNA is TGCAGTGCTCCTGGACTAGGTTCATACAATGAGCAGTTCTTC. It codes for CSAPGLGSYNEQFF.

V gene TRBV5-1 combines with J gene TRBJ2-5; 8 bases line up with TRBD2. From germline, CDR1 is SGHRS and CDR2 YFSETQ. The V segment lost 2 bases and the J segment 2 bases; nucleotides outside the gene matches: 2. This CDR3 is 14 amino acids long. The CDR3, as DNA: TGCGCCAGCAGCTTTGGGACTAGACAAGAGACCCAGTACTTC. Amino acids: CASSFGTRQETQYF. The entire variable domain, with the rest obtained from reference TRBV5-1 and TRBJ2-5, is as follows: KAGVTQTPRYLIKTRGQQVTLSCSPISGHRSVSWYQQTPGQGLQFLFEYFSETQRNKGNFPGRFSGRQFSNSRSEMNVSTLELGDSALYLCASSFGTRQETQYFGPGTRLLVL.

The chain has TRBV5-1 and TRBJ1-2; D is possibly TRBD1 (6 bases). CDR1 is SGHRS, CDR2 YFSETQ, per germline. CDR3 length equals 18 residues. Trimming left V 0 bases short and J 6 bases short, with 24 bases between. The CDR3 region has the DNA TGCGCCAGCAGCTTGGGCCCTAAATTACAGGGAAGTACCGATGGCTACACCTTC. This gives the protein CASSLGPKLQGSTDGYTF.

This chain links TRBV5-6 with TRBJ2-2; D uncertain. The CDR3 covers 15 residues. V lost 2 bases and J 5 bases, leaving 13 bases between the germline ends. Per germline, CDR1 SGHDT and CDR2 YYEEEE. CDR3 amino acids: CASSFARTRTGELFF. DNA of the CDR3: TGTGCCAGCAGCTTCGCCCGGACCAGGACCGGGGAGCTGTTTTTT.

The J gene is TRBJ2-7, the V gene TRBV30; TRBD2 agrees at 12 bases. This CDR3 is 14 amino acids long. The V gene's germline CDR1 is GTSNPN and CDR2 SVGIG (reference sequence). V dropped 3 bases and J dropped 3; count of bases not matched to a gene: 3. CDR3 sequence (DNA): TGTGCCTGGAGCGGACTAGCGGGAAACTACGAGCAGTACTTC. Protein product: CAWSGLAGNYEQYF.